This is a list of T cell receptor beta chains from one sample in a study of blood T cell repertoires in COVID-19. Data came from immunoSEQ multiplex PCR; TCRdb stores just in-frame clones and leaves some out. The sample lists over 250,000 clones, approximately 82% occurring once. Sequenced material: PBMCs or T cells enriched from blood (not recorded which). The receptors come from a man in his forties who had been exposed to COVID-19. Each CDR3 is given with its conserved first and last residue. Each record gives: J gene, clone size, V gene, D gene, CDR3 DNA, CDR3 protein. The D gene is left open where the match is weak. Only part of the rows carry a size: once, few, many, or a class if the clone is expanded.

>TRBJ2-2|.|TRBV2|.
TGTGCCAGCAGTGTGCAGGGAAGTGCGAACACCGGGGAGCTGTTTTTT
CASSVQGSANTGELFF
>TRBJ2-4|.|TRBV19|.
TGTGCCAGTAGTCCTCGGGATAGCGGAGCCAAAAACATTCAGTACTTC
CASSPRDSGAKNIQYF
>TRBJ1-2|.|TRBV25-1|.
TGTGCCAGCACCGGAGGGCCCGTATGGGCTAACTATGGCTACACCTTC
CASTGGPVWANYGYTF
>TRBJ2-2|.|TRBV30|TRBD2
TGTGCCTCGCATAGCGGGAGGGCCGGGGTCACCGGGGAGCTGTTTTTT
CASHSGRAGVTGELFF
>TRBJ1-3|.|TRBV18|.
TGTGCCAGCTCATCCGAGGCAGGAAACACCATATATTTT
CASSSEAGNTIYF
>TRBJ1-3|.|TRBV19|.
TGTGCCAGTAGTAGGGCCCGAAGCTCTGGAAACACCATATATTTT
CASSRARSSGNTIYF
>TRBJ2-1|.|TRBV6-5|TRBD2
TGTGCCAGCAGTTACGTAGCGGGGGGGAATGAGCAGTTCTTC
CASSYVAGGNEQFF
>TRBJ2-5|few|TRBV3-1/TRBV3-2|.
TGTGCCAGCAGCCAATCGGGACAAGGACCACAAGAGACCCAGTACTTC
CASSQSGQGPQETQYF
>TRBJ1-6|.|TRBV3-1/TRBV3-2|.
TGTGCCAGCAGCGGACAGTTCAATTCACCCCTCCACTTT
CASSGQFNSPLHF
>TRBJ2-4|many|TRBV3-1/TRBV3-2|.
TGTGCCAGCAGCCAAGTTACCACTGGTAACATTCAGTACTTC
CASSQVTTGNIQYF
>TRBJ2-7|.|TRBV5-4|.
TGTGCCAGCAGCTTGTATGTTAGCGGTCTCGTCGACGAGCAGTACTTC
CASSLYVSGLVDEQYF
>TRBJ2-2|.|TRBV5-1|TRBD1
TGCGCCAGCAGCTTCTCCGGGACAGGACTGACCGGGGAGCTGTTTTTT
CASSFSGTGLTGELFF
>TRBJ2-5|.|TRBV4-1|.
TGCGCCAGCAGCCAAGTCTCCGCGGGGACCCAGTACTTC
CASSQVSAGTQYF
>TRBJ2-1|.|TRBV12-5|TRBD2
TGTGCTAGTGGTCCCGGGAGGGATGAGCAGTTCTTC
CASGPGRDEQFF
>TRBJ2-7|.|TRBV7-2|.
TGTGCCAGCAGCGCTGACCCCTGGAGTGACGAGCAGTACTTC
CASSADPWSDEQYF
>TRBJ1-2|.|TRBV29-1|.
TGCAGCGCTACCCACAGGGCCAACTATGGCTACACCTTC
CSATHRANYGYTF
>TRBJ1-3|.|TRBV10-3|.
TGTGCCATCAGTGAATCGGGAAACACCATATATTTT
CAISESGNTIYF
>TRBJ1-1|.|TRBV6-5|.
TGTGCCAGCAGTTACTCGGGGGGAAACACTGAAGCTTTCTTT
CASSYSGGNTEAFF
>TRBJ2-3|once|TRBV19|TRBD2
TGTGCCAGTAGTATCCGACCGTTTAGCGGGATGGTCGGGTCGCAGTATTTT
CASSIRPFSGMVGSQYF
>TRBJ1-2|.|TRBV2|TRBD1
TGTGCCAGCAGGGGCGACCGGGACAGGGGCGGCTACACCTTC
CASRGDRDRGGYTF
>TRBJ2-6|.|TRBV7-3|.
TGTGCCAGCAGCTTATCCACAGACTCTGGGGCCAACGTCCTGACTTTC
CASSLSTDSGANVLTF
>TRBJ1-6|.|TRBV30|TRBD1
TGTGCCTGGAACCGGGACAGGAATTCACCCCTCCACTTT
CAWNRDRNSPLHF
>TRBJ2-6|.|TRBV5-5|TRBD2
TGTGCCAGCAGCTTGAGAGCGGGATATCTCCAGTCTGGGGCCAACGTCCTGACTTTC
CASSLRAGYLQSGANVLTF
>TRBJ1-2|.|TRBV5-4|.
TGTGCCAGCAGTTTCGACAGGTCGGGTGGCTACACCTTC
CASSFDRSGGYTF
>TRBJ1-4|.|TRBV30|.
TGTGCCTGGAGTGTACAGGGAAAACTGTTTTTT
CAWSVQGKLFF
>TRBJ2-6|.|TRBV12-5|.
TGTGCTAGTGGTTCCGCCGCAGGCTCTGGGGCCAACGTCCTGACTTTC
CASGSAAGSGANVLTF
>TRBJ2-5|.|TRBV5-1|.
TGCGCCAGCAGCCGGGATAACCTGGGAGAGACCCAGTACTTC
CASSRDNLGETQYF
>TRBJ1-2|.|TRBV10-2|.
TGCGCCAGCTCGGACACCCGGGGCTACACCTTC
CASSDTRGYTF
>TRBJ2-5|.|TRBV12-3/TRBV12-4|TRBD2
TGTGCCAGCAGCGGGGGAGGGAGGGAGACCCAGTACTTC
CASSGGGRETQYF
>TRBJ2-1|.|TRBV6-4|.
TGTGCCAGCAGTGTTGGAGGACAGTTGACCAATGAGCAGTTCTTC
CASSVGGQLTNEQFF
>TRBJ2-5|.|TRBV2|.
TGTGCCAGCAAGTTCGGGGAGACCCAGTACTTC
CASKFGETQYF
>TRBJ1-5|few|TRBV5-5|.
TGTGCCAGCAGCACCAGGGGAGATCAGCCCCAGCATTTT
CASSTRGDQPQHF
>TRBJ1-5|.|TRBV2|.
TGTGCCAGCAGCCAGGGAGGAAGCAATCAGCCCCAGCATTTT
CASSQGGSNQPQHF
>TRBJ2-2|.|TRBV19|TRBD2
TGTGCCACCCATAGACTAGCGGGAGGGCTTACCGGGGAGCTGTTTTTT
CATHRLAGGLTGELFF
>TRBJ2-7|.|TRBV18|.
TGTGCCAGCTCACCAGGGACAAGGTGGGAGCAGTACTTC
CASSPGTRWEQYF
>TRBJ1-2|.|TRBV12-3/TRBV12-4|.
TGTGCCAGCAGCCAAGGACAGTATGGCTACACCTTC
CASSQGQYGYTF
>TRBJ2-6|.|TRBV7-9|TRBD2
TGTGCCAGCAGCCTCCTTAGCGGGAGGGCCCCTGGGGCCAACGTCCTGACTTTC
CASSLLSGRAPGANVLTF
>TRBJ2-6|.|TRBV7-6|.
TGTGCCAGCAGCTCCGGGGTAGCAGCTGGGGCCAACGTCCTGACTTTC
CASSSGVAAGANVLTF
>TRBJ2-1|.|TRBV29-1|.
TGCACCTACTTCACTGGTGACAATGAGCAGTTCTTC
CTYFTGDNEQFF
>TRBJ2-1|.|TRBV5-1|TRBD2
TGCGCCAGCAGCTTAGCTAGCGGGAGGAATGATGAGCAGTTCTTC
CASSLASGRNDEQFF
>TRBJ1-1|.|TRBV21-1|.
TGTGCCAGCAGCAAAGCCCCAGGGGCGCTGAACACTGAAGCTTTCTTT
CASSKAPGALNTEAFF
>TRBJ1-4|.|TRBV19|.
TGTGCCAGTAGTATGGGGGCGACTAATGAAAAACTGTTTTTT
CASSMGATNEKLFF
>TRBJ2-1|few|TRBV6-5|TRBD2
TGTGCCAGCAGTTTTGGAGCTAGCGGGAGCCCTAATGAGCAGTTCTTC
CASSFGASGSPNEQFF
>TRBJ2-1|.|TRBV14|TRBD2
TGTGCCAGCAGCCCTTTATCCAGGACTAGCGGGAGGGGCTACAATGAGCAGTTCTTC
CASSPLSRTSGRGYNEQFF
>TRBJ2-5|.|TRBV3-1/TRBV3-2|TRBD1
TGTGCCAGCAGCCGACAGGGGTCGGGAGAGACCCAGTACTTC
CASSRQGSGETQYF
>TRBJ2-7|.|TRBV6-4|TRBD1
TGTGCCACCGGGGGACAGGAGGTTGTTTTTTCCTACGAGCAGTACTTC
CATGGQEVVFSYEQYF
>TRBJ1-6|.|TRBV7-6|.
TGTGCCAGCAGCTTAGGAAGCGCACCCCTCCACTTT
CASSLGSAPLHF
>TRBJ1-1|.|TRBV12-3/TRBV12-4|.
TGTGCCAGCAATCGAATACTCAACACTGAAGCTTTCTTT
CASNRILNTEAFF
>TRBJ1-1|.|TRBV27|.
TGTGCCAGCAGTTTATCGAGCTCTAGGACTGAAGCTTTCTTT
CASSLSSSRTEAFF
>TRBJ2-5|once|TRBV28|TRBD2
TGTGCCAGCAGTTCCCCCTCGGCGGGGGTAGAGACCCAGTACTTC
CASSSPSAGVETQYF